A single sample is the source of the 13 T cell receptor beta chains below, sequenced in a study of cytomegalovirus exposure and HLA in healthy donors. Both 60 Vbeta primers and 13 Jbeta primers went into the PCR. Using immunoSEQ multiplex PCR, the repertoire was profiled, and TCRdb retains in-frame clones only, with some absent. The data show some 85,000 clones, roughly 84% seen once. The sequenced sample consisted of PBMCs. The receptors shown here come from a man between 18 and 35 years old in good health and CMV-seronegative.

The chain couples TRBV4-1 to TRBJ2-1, with 9 bases lining up with TRBD2. The CDR3 totals 15 residues. The junction had 5 bases not matched to a gene; V was cut back by 4 bases and J by 4 bases. The germline gives CDR1 MGHRA, CDR2 YSYEKL. Here the CDR3 DNA reads TGCGCCAGCAGCCCCGCTAGCGGGGCATACAATGAGCAGTTCTTC. It translates to CASSPASGAYNEQFF.

This clone has only one observation. The chain has TRBV27 and TRBJ1-3; D perhaps matches TRBD1 (5 bases). This CDR3 comprises 14 residues. Trimming removed 5 bases from V and 3 bases from J, with 11 bases in between. CDR1 is MNHEY and CDR2 is SMNVEV in the germline V gene (reference sequence). The CDR3 nucleotides are TGTGCCAGCAGTCGAGCAGGGAATGGAAACACCATATATTTT. It codes for CASSRAGNGNTIYF.

Worth noting for this clone: Other DNA variants within this sample encode the same CDR3. This chain links TRBV7-9 with TRBJ2-7; 7 bases agree with TRBD1. The CDR3 is 14 amino acids. The germline CDR1 and CDR2 sequences are SEHNR and FQNEAQ (reference sequence). The ends lost 5 bases at V and 0 bases at J; junction bases unmatched: 4. CDR3 sequence (DNA): TGTGCCAGCAGCCGCGACAGGGTCTCCTACGAGCAGTACTTC. Translating it yields CASSRDRVSYEQYF.

The chain couples TRBV14 to TRBJ1-5; TRBD1 matches 10 bases. This CDR3 spans 16 amino acids. The V segment lost 4 bases and the J segment 4 bases; nucleotides outside the gene matches: 7. Germline CDR1 SGHDN, CDR2 FVKESK. The CDR3 here is CASSPSGQGKNQPQHF. CDR3 DNA: TGTGCCAGCAGCCCATCGGGACAGGGGAAAAATCAGCCCCAGCATTTT. The full variable domain, its missing parts supplied by reference TRBV14 and TRBJ1-5, is EAGVTQFPSHSVIEKGQTVTLRCDPISGHDNLYWYRRVMGKEIKFLLHFVKESKQDESGMPNNRFLAERTGGTYSTLKVQPAELEDSGVYFCASSPSGQGKNQPQHFGDGTRLSIL.

This clone was picked up one time. The chain carries TRBV13 and TRBJ2-7, with TRBD1 as a possible D gene (6 bases). Between the trimmed V and J ends, which lost 6 bases and 0 bases, there was a span of 15 bases. Per the germline V gene, CDR1 is PRHDT and CDR2 is FYEKMQ (reference sequence). The CDR3 extends over 15 amino acids. The CDR3 bases are TGTGCCAGCAGTAATTCTGGACAGTTCTCCTACGAGCAGTACTTC. This gives the protein CASSNSGQFSYEQYF. Using reference TRBV13 and TRBJ2-7 for the parts outside the CDR3, the full variable domain is AAGVIQSPRHLIKEKRETATLKCYPIPRHDTVYWYQQGPGQDPQFLISFYEKMQSDKGSIPDRFSAQQFSDYHSELNMSSLELGDSALYFCASSNSGQFSYEQYFGPGTRLTVT.

The V call is TRBV7-3, the J call TRBJ1-5; the match to TRBD1 covers 10 bases. With V trimmed by 4 bases and J by 4 bases, 10 bases remained unmatched. Germline V gene sequence: CDR1 SGHTA, CDR2 FQGTGA. The CDR3 consists of 17 residues. This CDR3 reads CASSSPRGTGANQPQHF. In DNA form, the CDR3 reads TGTGCCAGCAGCTCCCCGCGGGGGACAGGGGCGAATCAGCCCCAGCATTTT.

The V call is TRBV29-1, the J call TRBJ1-1; possible D gene TRBD1, 5 bases. The CDR3 loop spans 14 amino acids. The germline CDR1 and CDR2 sequences are SQVTM and ANQGSEA. V was pared by 7 bases and J by 1 base, with 16 bases between. The CDR3 coding sequence is TGCAGCGGCACACGACAGCCCTCGAACACTGAAGCTTTCTTT. This encodes CSGTRQPSNTEAFF. Full variable domain (missing parts from reference TRBV29-1 and TRBJ1-1): SAVISQKPSRDICQRGTSLTIQCQVDSQVTMMFWYRQQPGQSLTLIATANQGSEATYESGFVIDKFPISRPNLTFSTLTVSNMSPEDSSIYLCSGTRQPSNTEAFFGQGTRLTVV.

The chain is built from TRBV9 and TRBJ2-7, with 11 bases fitting TRBD1. Unmatched junction bases numbered 8, after V lost 3 bases and J lost 3 bases. From germline, CDR1 is SGDLS and CDR2 YYNGEE. The CDR3 has 16 residues. The CDR3 region is CASSASKGQGDYEQYF. In DNA, the CDR3 is TGTGCCAGCAGCGCCTCTAAGGGACAGGGGGACTACGAGCAGTACTTC.

This chain uses TRBV29-1 with TRBJ1-2; a possible D gene is TRBD1 (6 bases). This CDR3 has 12 residues. Trimming took 5 bases from V and 8 from J, leaving 15 bases between them. CDR1 and CDR2 from the germline V gene are SQVTM and ANQGSEA. CDR3 region: CSVKRGGEGYTF. The DNA for the CDR3 is TGCAGCGTTAAGAGGGGGGGGGAAGGCTACACCTTC.

The rearrangement links TRBV30 to TRBJ1-1; D is unclear. With 1 base removed from V and 0 bases from J, the gap between germline ends came to 6 bases. In germline, CDR1 is GTSNPN, CDR2 SVGIG (reference sequence). The CDR3 contains 13 residues. Here the CDR3 reads CAWSASVNTEAFF. CDR3 nucleotides: TGTGCCTGGAGTGCCTCAGTGAACACTGAAGCTTTCTTT.

The chain's CDR3 is CASSLGLAGGTHEQFF. The CDR3 nucleotides are TGTGCCAGCAGCTTGGGACTAGCGGGAGGAACCCATGAGCAGTTCTTC. The J gene is TRBJ2-1, the V gene TRBV7-8; 15 bases are a match to TRBD2. The CDR3 extends over 16 amino acids. The ends lost 3 bases at V and 8 bases at J; junction bases unmatched: 5. CDR1 is SGHVS and CDR2 is FQNEAQ in the germline V gene.

This chain links TRBV7-9 with TRBJ1-1; D gene unclear. The germline V gene has CDR1 SEHNR and CDR2 FQNEAQ (reference sequence). The CDR3 spans 10 residues. V lost 5 bases and J 13 bases, leaving 11 bases between the germline ends. The CDR3 loop reads CASSPPLVFF. CDR3 nucleotides: TGTGCCAGCAGCCCACCCCTAGTTTTCTTT.

The chain joins TRBV7-3 to TRBJ2-4; 10 bases align to TRBD2. V shed 5 bases, J shed 8 bases, and the junction held 12 bases outside the gene matches. CDR3 size: 16 residues. Germline V lookup: CDR1 SGHTA, CDR2 FQGTGA. CDR3 DNA: TGTGCCAGCAGCCCAACCTCGGCTAGCGGGAGACACATTCAGTACTTC. Translation gives CASSPTSASGRHIQYF.